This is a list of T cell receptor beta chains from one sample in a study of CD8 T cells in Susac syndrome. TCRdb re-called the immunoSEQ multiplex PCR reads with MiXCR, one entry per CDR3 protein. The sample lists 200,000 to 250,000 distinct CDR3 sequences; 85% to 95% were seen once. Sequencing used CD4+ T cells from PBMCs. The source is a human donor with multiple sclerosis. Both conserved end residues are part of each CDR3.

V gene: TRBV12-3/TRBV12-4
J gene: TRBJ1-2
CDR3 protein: CASSAPRATGRANYGYTF

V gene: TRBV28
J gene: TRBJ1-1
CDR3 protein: CASRWTATEAFF

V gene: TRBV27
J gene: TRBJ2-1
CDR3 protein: CASRPLGTGGRNEQFF

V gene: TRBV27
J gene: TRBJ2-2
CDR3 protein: CASSGTSFPGELFF

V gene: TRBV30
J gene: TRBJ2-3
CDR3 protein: CAWAPGVAVDTQYF

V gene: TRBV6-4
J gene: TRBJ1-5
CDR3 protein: CASSDSGHPPGRQPQHF

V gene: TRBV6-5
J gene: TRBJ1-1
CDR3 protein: CASSYARGTEAFF

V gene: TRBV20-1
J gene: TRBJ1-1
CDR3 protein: CSANKEVWNTEAFF

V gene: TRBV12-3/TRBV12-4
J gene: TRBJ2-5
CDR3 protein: CASAPGKGAGQETQYF

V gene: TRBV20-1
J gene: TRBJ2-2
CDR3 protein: CSASGSEATGELFF

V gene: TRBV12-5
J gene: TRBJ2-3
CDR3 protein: CASGLEQVQAQYF

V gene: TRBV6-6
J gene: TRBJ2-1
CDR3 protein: CASTIRDLSSYNEQFF

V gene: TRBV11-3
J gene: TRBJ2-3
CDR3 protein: CASSSRFADTQYF

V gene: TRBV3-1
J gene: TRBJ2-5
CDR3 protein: CASSRRILAGDQETQYF

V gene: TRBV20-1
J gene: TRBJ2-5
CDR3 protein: CSARDPGRVGETQYF

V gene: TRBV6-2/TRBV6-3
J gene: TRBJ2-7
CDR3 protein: CASSYGQVISYEQYF

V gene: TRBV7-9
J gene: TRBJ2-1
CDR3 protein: CASSLGQLGNEQFF

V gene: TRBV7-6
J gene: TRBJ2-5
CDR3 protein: CASSYQGARETQYF

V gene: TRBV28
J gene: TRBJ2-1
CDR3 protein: CASSPKPTTYNEQFF

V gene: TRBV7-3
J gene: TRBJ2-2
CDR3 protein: CANLPGELFF

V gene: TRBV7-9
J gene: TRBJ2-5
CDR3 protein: CASSEGHLTRETQYF

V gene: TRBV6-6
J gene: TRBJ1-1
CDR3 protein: CASSFGQGHTEAFF

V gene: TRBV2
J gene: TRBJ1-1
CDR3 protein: CASKGNPNTEAFF

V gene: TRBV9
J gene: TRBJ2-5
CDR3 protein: CASSGTSPTGETQYF

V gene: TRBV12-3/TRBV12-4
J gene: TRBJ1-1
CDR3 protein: CASSWAVNTEAFF

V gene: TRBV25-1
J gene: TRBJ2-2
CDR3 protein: CASSEDYSAGELFF

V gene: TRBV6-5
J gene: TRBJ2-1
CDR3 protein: CASTRRADPYNEQFF

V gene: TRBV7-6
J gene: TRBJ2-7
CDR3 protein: CASSPRSDNSYEQYF

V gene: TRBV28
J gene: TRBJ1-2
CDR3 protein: CASDHRGGYTF

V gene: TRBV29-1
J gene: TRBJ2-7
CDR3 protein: CSVRQGGHEQYF

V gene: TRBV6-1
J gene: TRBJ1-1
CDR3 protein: CASSEIQATEAFF

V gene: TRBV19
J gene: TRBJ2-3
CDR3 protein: CASSMARTDTQYF

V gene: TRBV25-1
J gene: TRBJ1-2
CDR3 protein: CASSAGGDPSNYGYTF

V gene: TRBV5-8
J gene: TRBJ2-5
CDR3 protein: CASSPRLAGVETQYF

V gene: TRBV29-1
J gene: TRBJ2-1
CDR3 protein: CSVGGVGGTSGRAGYNEQFF

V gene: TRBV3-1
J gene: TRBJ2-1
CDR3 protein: CAGSLRTSGRNEQFF

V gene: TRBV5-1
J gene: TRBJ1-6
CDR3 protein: CASSLLERGGNSPLHF

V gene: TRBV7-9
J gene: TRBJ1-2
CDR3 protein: CASSLGDREMDGYTF

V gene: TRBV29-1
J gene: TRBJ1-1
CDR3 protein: CSVVASGRTEAFF

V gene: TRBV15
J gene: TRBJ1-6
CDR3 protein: CATSRSGTGNSPLHF

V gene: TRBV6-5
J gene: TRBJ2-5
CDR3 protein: CASSYSQASGRETQYF

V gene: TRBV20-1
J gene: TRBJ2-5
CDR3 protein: CSASYQETQYF